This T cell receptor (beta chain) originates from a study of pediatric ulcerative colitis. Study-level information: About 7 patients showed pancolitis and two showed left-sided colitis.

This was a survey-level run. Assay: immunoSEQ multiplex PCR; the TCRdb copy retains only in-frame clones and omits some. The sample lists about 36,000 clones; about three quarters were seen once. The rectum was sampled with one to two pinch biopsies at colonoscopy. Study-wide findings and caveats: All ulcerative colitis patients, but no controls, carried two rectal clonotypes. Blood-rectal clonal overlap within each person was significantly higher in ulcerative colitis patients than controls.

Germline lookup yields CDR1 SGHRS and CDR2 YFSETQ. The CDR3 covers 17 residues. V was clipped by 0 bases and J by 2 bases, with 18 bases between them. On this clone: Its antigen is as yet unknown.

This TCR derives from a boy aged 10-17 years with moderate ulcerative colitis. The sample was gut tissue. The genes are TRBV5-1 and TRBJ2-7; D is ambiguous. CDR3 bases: TGCGCCAGCAGCTTGGGGGCCGTTAGCCATCTTACCTACGAGCAGTACTTC. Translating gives CASSLGAVSHLTYEQYF.